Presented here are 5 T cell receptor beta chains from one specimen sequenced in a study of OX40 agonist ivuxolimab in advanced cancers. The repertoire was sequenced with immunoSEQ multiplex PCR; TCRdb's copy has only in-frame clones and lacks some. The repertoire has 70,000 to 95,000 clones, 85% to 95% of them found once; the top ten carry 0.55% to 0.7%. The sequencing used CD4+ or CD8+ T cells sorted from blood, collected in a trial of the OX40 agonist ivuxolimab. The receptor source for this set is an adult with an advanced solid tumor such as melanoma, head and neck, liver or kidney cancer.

The CDR3, as DNA: TGTGCCAGCAGCGGGTACTCGAACACCGGGGAGCTGTTTTTT. It is translated as CASSGYSNTGELFF. The gene calls are TRBV11-2 and TRBJ2-2; D uncertain. The ends were cut back, 5 bases at V and 0 bases at J, with 7 bases in the middle. The CDR3 extends over 14 amino acids. CDR1 is SGHAT and CDR2 is FQNNGV in the germline V gene.

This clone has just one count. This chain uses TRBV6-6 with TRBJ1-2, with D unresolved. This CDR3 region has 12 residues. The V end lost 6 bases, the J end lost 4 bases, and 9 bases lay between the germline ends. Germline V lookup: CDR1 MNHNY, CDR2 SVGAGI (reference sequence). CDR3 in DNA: TGTGCCAGCAGATTATCCACCTATGGCTACACCTTC. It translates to CASRLSTYGYTF.

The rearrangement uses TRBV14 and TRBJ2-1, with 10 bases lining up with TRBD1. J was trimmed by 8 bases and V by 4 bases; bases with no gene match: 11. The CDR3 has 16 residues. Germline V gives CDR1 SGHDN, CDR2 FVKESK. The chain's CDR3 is CASSPLDRGGYDEQFF. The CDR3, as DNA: TGTGCCAGCAGCCCCTTGGACAGGGGGGGTTATGATGAGCAGTTCTTC.

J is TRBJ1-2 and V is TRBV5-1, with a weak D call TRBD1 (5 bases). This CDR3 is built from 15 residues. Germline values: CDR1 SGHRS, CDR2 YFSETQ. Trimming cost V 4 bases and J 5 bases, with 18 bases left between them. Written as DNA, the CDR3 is TGCGCCAGCAGCCCGACCGGGGACGGAATATATGGCTACACCTTC. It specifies CASSPTGDGIYGYTF.

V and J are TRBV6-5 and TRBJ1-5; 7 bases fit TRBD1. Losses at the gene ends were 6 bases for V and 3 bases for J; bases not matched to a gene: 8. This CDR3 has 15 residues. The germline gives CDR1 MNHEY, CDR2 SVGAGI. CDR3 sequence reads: CASSVDRAINQPQHF. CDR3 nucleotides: TGTGCCAGCAGCGTAGACAGGGCCATCAATCAGCCCCAGCATTTT.